This T cell receptor beta chain appears in the sequencing data of a study of tumor and adjacent non-tumor tissue in lung cancer. Turning to the study itself: The patients, 9 to 11 men and 5 or 6 women, were roughly 30 to 80 with stage I to III disease. Each sample yielded around 4 million productive TCRbeta reads on average. Study-level findings and limits: Higher tumor TCR diversity was associated with shorter survival. Significantly higher TCR diversity was found in tumor than normal lung.

CDR3 length: 16 residues. Germline-derived CDR1 and CDR2 are LGHNA and YNFKEQ. V was pared by 0 bases and J by 8 bases, with 7 bases of the junction left unmatched. This sample's RNA came from whole unsorted tissue. This clonotype was seen repeatedly, ten times or more. Its specificity is unknown. The library came from three nested PCR rounds adapted from ARM-PCR protocols. TCRdb fed the multiplex PCR reads into MiXCR, producing one record per CDR3 protein. The table has under 150,000 distinct CDR3 sequences, about 66% seen once. The V and J genes are TRBV4-2 and TRBJ2-2; 9 nucleotides align to TRBD2. The source material was lung tumor tissue. The sequence came from a man aged 25 to 45 with non-small cell lung cancer. The CDR3: CASSQELAGVMGELFF. The CDR3 nucleotides are TGTGCCAGCAGCCAAGAATTAGCGGGAGTTATGGGGGAGCTGTTTTTT.